A selection of T cell receptor beta chains follows, all from one sample in a study of neurological immune-mediated disorders. TCRdb called the 5' RACE reads again in MiXCR, with one record for every CDR3 protein. Of 55,000 to 80,000 distinct CDR3 sequences listed, approximately 14% were seen once; the top ten hold 4.6%. What was sequenced was PBMCs. The receptors were sampled from a female donor with HTLV-1-associated myelopathy (HAM/TSP). Both conserved end residues are part of each CDR3. The D gene is left open where the match is weak. Rows may omit the clone size; those that give it use once, few, many or a size class.

v_gene: TRBV4-1
d_gene: NA
abundance: few
j_gene: TRBJ2-1
len: 13
CDR3aa: CASSQEIEGKQFF
CDR3nt: TGCGCCAGCAGCCAAGAAATAGAGGGGAAGCAGTTCTTC

v_gene: TRBV5-1
d_gene: NA
abundance: many
j_gene: TRBJ2-1
len: 13
CDR3aa: CASSTGPYNEQFF
CDR3nt: TGCGCCAGCAGCACCGGACCCTACAATGAGCAGTTCTTC

v_gene: TRBV7-9
d_gene: NA
abundance: many
j_gene: TRBJ2-7
len: 13
CDR3aa: CASSLNAQEEQYF
CDR3nt: TGTGCCAGCAGCTTGAACGCCCAAGAGGAGCAGTACTTC

v_gene: TRBV7-2
d_gene: NA
abundance: NA
j_gene: TRBJ2-7
len: 16
CDR3aa: CASSPRLGLVTGEQYF
CDR3nt: TGTGCCAGCAGCCCCCGTTTAGGGTTAGTTACGGGCGAGCAGTACTTC

v_gene: TRBV5-1
d_gene: NA
abundance: NA
j_gene: TRBJ2-2
len: 13
CDR3aa: CASSLRVGGELFF
CDR3nt: TGCGCCAGCAGCTTGAGAGTCGGTGGGGAGCTGTTTTTT

v_gene: TRBV5-1
d_gene: TRBD1
abundance: many
j_gene: TRBJ1-1
len: 14
CDR3aa: CASSAGQLNTEAFF
CDR3nt: TGCGCCAGCAGCGCGGGACAGCTGAACACTGAAGCTTTCTTT

v_gene: TRBV20-1
d_gene: TRBD2
abundance: NA
j_gene: TRBJ2-2
len: 15
CDR3aa: CSAAPHSGGTGELFF
CDR3nt: TGCAGTGCCGCCCCGCATAGCGGGGGTACCGGGGAGCTGTTTTTT

v_gene: TRBV18
d_gene: TRBD2
abundance: few
j_gene: TRBJ2-5
len: 14
CDR3aa: CASSPRPSGETQYF
CDR3nt: TGTGCCAGCTCACCTCGGCCTAGCGGCGAGACCCAGTACTTC

v_gene: TRBV11-2
d_gene: NA
abundance: few
j_gene: TRBJ2-7
len: 16
CDR3aa: CASSLDGRGHSYEQYF
CDR3nt: TGTGCCAGCAGCTTAGATGGGCGGGGGCACTCCTACGAGCAGTACTTC

v_gene: TRBV5-1
d_gene: NA
abundance: many
j_gene: TRBJ2-3
len: 16
CDR3aa: CASSLGGMRSTDTQYF
CDR3nt: TGCGCCAGCAGCTTGGGGGGCATGCGAAGCACAGATACGCAGTATTTT

v_gene: TRBV28
d_gene: TRBD1
abundance: many
j_gene: TRBJ2-6
len: 16
CDR3aa: CARPGQITSGANVLTF
CDR3nt: TGTGCCAGACCGGGACAGATCACCTCTGGGGCCAACGTCCTGACTTTC

v_gene: TRBV11-2
d_gene: NA
abundance: many
j_gene: TRBJ2-3
len: 13
CDR3aa: CASSLEATGTQYF
CDR3nt: TGTGCCAGCAGCTTAGAAGCTACGGGTACGCAGTATTTT

v_gene: TRBV15
d_gene: NA
abundance: medium-sized
j_gene: TRBJ2-7
len: 14
CDR3aa: CATSRGRDLNEQYF
CDR3nt: TGTGCTACCAGCAGAGGACGGGACCTCAACGAGCAGTACTTC

v_gene: TRBV11-2
d_gene: NA
abundance: many
j_gene: TRBJ2-3
len: 13
CDR3aa: CASSPGVTDTQYF
CDR3nt: TGTGCCAGCAGCCCCGGAGTCACAGATACGCAGTATTTT

v_gene: TRBV29-1
d_gene: NA
abundance: many
j_gene: TRBJ2-3
len: 13
CDR3aa: CSVGSVEANTQYF
CDR3nt: TGCAGCGTTGGGTCGGTTGAGGCGAATACGCAGTATTTT

v_gene: TRBV7-9
d_gene: NA
abundance: many
j_gene: TRBJ1-2
len: 14
CDR3aa: CASSAAGFNYGYTF
CDR3nt: TGTGCCAGCAGCGCGGCGGGATTTAACTATGGCTACACCTTC

v_gene: TRBV3-1
d_gene: NA
abundance: few
j_gene: TRBJ2-6
len: 16
CDR3aa: CASSQGTPSGANVLTF
CDR3nt: TGTGCCAGCAGCCAAGGTACCCCCTCTGGGGCCAACGTCCTGACTTTC

v_gene: TRBV10-3
d_gene: NA
abundance: many
j_gene: TRBJ2-7
len: 12
CDR3aa: CAISETSYEQYF
CDR3nt: TGTGCCATCAGTGAGACTTCCTACGAGCAGTACTTC

v_gene: TRBV12-3/TRBV12-4
d_gene: NA
abundance: many
j_gene: TRBJ2-2
len: 13
CDR3aa: CASSFSSGGELFF
CDR3nt: TGTGCCAGCAGTTTCTCCTCTGGCGGGGAGCTGTTTTTT

v_gene: TRBV5-1
d_gene: TRBD2
abundance: NA
j_gene: TRBJ2-5
len: 18
CDR3aa: CASSSPAGDLSLQETQYF
CDR3nt: TGCGCCAGCAGCTCTCCAGCGGGGGACCTATCCCTACAAGAGACCCAGTACTTC

v_gene: TRBV27
d_gene: TRBD1
abundance: NA
j_gene: TRBJ1-1
len: 15
CDR3aa: CASSPRRTGIAEAFF
CDR3nt: TGTGCCAGCAGTCCCCGACGGACAGGGATCGCTGAAGCTTTCTTT

v_gene: TRBV5-1
d_gene: NA
abundance: NA
j_gene: TRBJ1-6
len: 14
CDR3aa: CASSLDLGNSPLHF
CDR3nt: TGCGCCAGCAGCTTGGATCTTGGGAATTCACCCCTCCACTTT

v_gene: TRBV12-3/TRBV12-4
d_gene: TRBD1
abundance: many
j_gene: TRBJ2-4
len: 18
CDR3aa: CASSLASGTGGGFVLKNF
CDR3nt: TGTGCCAGCAGTCTAGCGTCCGGGACAGGGGGCGGGTTTGTTCTGAAGAACTTC

v_gene: TRBV29-1
d_gene: TRBD1
abundance: many
j_gene: TRBJ1-1
len: 13
CDR3aa: CSAGRGQSTEAFF
CDR3nt: TGCAGCGCCGGGAGGGGACAGAGCACTGAAGCTTTCTTT

v_gene: TRBV20-1
d_gene: NA
abundance: NA
j_gene: TRBJ1-6
len: 16
CDR3aa: CSARVGPSYTRSPLHF
CDR3nt: TGCAGTGCTAGAGTCGGCCCCTCCTATACTCGTTCACCCCTCCACTTT

v_gene: TRBV11-3
d_gene: TRBD1
abundance: NA
j_gene: TRBJ2-1
len: 16
CDR3aa: CASSLAGTEPYNEQFF
CDR3nt: TGTGCCAGCAGCTTAGCCGGGACAGAGCCTTACAATGAGCAGTTCTTC

v_gene: TRBV7-2
d_gene: NA
abundance: many
j_gene: TRBJ2-7
len: 13
CDR3aa: CASGAGSSYEQYF
CDR3nt: TGTGCCAGCGGGGCAGGGAGTTCCTACGAGCAGTACTTC

v_gene: TRBV5-1
d_gene: NA
abundance: NA
j_gene: TRBJ2-2
len: 15
CDR3aa: CASSVKGENTGELFF
CDR3nt: TGCGCCAGCAGCGTAAAGGGCGAGAACACCGGGGAGCTGTTTTTT

v_gene: TRBV7-9
d_gene: NA
abundance: many
j_gene: TRBJ2-1
len: 14
CDR3aa: CASSLVPFVDEQFF
CDR3nt: TGTGCCAGCAGCTTAGTTCCCTTCGTGGATGAGCAGTTCTTC

v_gene: TRBV7-3
d_gene: NA
abundance: many
j_gene: TRBJ2-1
len: 17
CDR3aa: CASSLRGDRSSYNEQFF
CDR3nt: TGTGCCAGCAGCTTAAGGGGCGACAGAAGCTCCTACAATGAGCAGTTCTTC

v_gene: TRBV5-1
d_gene: NA
abundance: many
j_gene: TRBJ1-4
len: 13
CDR3aa: CASSLGPWEKLFF
CDR3nt: TGCGCCAGCAGCTTGGGCCCTTGGGAAAAACTGTTTTTT

v_gene: TRBV5-1
d_gene: NA
abundance: few
j_gene: TRBJ1-2
len: 19
CDR3aa: CASSLTGTPWEEGNYGYTF
CDR3nt: TGCGCCAGCAGCTTGACCGGGACACCTTGGGAGGAGGGTAACTATGGCTACACCTTC

v_gene: TRBV5-1
d_gene: TRBD2
abundance: many
j_gene: TRBJ2-2
len: 15
CDR3aa: CASGGRGADTGELFF
CDR3nt: TGCGCCAGCGGAGGGAGGGGTGCGGACACCGGGGAGCTGTTTTTT